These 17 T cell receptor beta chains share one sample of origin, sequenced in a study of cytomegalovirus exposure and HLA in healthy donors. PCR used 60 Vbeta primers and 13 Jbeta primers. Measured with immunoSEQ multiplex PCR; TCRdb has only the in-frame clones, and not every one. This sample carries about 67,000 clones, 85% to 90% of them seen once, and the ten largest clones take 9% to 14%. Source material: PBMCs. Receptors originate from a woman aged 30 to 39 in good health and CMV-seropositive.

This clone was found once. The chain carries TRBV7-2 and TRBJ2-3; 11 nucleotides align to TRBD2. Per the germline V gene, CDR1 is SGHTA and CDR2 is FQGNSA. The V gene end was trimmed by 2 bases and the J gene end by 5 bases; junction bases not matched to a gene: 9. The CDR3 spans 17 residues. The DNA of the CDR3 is TGTGCCAGCAGCTTAATGAGTAAAGGACTAGCGGGAGATACGCAGTATTTT. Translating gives CASSLMSKGLAGDTQYF. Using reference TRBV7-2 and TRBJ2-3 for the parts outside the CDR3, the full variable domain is GAGVSQSPSNKVTEKGKDVELRCDPISGHTALYWYRQSLGQGLEFLIYFQGNSAPDKSGLPSDRFSAERTGGSVSTLTIQRTQQEDSAVYLCASSLMSKGLAGDTQYFGPGTRLTVL.

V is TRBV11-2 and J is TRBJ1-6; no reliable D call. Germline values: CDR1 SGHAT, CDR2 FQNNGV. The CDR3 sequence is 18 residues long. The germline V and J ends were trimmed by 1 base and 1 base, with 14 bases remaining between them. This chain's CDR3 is CASSLVLRSGSYNSPLHF. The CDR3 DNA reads TGTGCCAGCAGCTTAGTACTGAGGAGTGGTTCCTATAATTCACCCCTCCACTTT.

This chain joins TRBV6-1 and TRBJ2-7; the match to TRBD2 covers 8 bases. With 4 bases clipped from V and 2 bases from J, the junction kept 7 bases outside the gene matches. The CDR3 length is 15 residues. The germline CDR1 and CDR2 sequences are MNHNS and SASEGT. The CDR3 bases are TGTGCCAGCAGTGTTGTAACTAGCGGTGCCTACGAGCAGTACTTC. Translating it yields CASSVVTSGAYEQYF.

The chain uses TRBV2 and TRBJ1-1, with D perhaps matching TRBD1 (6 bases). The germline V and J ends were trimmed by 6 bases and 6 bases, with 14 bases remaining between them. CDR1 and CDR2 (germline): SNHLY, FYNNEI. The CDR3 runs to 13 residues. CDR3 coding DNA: TGTGCCAGCAGGCAAACAGGGCGGGCTGAAGCTTTCTTT. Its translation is CASRQTGRAEAFF.

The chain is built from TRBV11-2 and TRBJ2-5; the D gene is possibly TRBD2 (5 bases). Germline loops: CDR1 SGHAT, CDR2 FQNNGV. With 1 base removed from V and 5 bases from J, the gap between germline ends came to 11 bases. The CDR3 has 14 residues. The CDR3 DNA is TGTGCCAGCAGCTTAGTACGGGGAGTCGAGACCCAGTACTTC. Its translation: CASSLVRGVETQYF.

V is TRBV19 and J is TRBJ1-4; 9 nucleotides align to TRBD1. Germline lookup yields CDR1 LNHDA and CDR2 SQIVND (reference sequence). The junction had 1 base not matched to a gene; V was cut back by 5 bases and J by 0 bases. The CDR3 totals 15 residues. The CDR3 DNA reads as TGTGCCAGTAGTCGACAGGGGGCAACTAATGAAAAACTGTTTTTT. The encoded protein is CASSRQGATNEKLFF.

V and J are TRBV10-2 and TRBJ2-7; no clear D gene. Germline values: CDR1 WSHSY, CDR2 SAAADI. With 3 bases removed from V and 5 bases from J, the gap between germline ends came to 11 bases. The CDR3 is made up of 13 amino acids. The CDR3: CASSEFRVHEQYF. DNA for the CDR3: TGCGCCAGCAGTGAATTTCGAGTTCACGAGCAGTACTTC.

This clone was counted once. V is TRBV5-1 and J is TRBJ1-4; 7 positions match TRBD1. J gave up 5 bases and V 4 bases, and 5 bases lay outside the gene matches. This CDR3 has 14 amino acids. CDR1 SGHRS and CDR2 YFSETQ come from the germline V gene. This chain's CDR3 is CASSPGTENEKLFF. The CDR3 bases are TGCGCCAGCAGCCCCGGGACAGAGAATGAAAAACTGTTTTTT.

CDR3 coding DNA: TGTGCCAGCAGCTACGGGACTGCCGCCTACGAGCAGTACTTC. As protein: CASSYGTAAYEQYF. The chain uses TRBV7-6 and TRBJ2-7; the D gene is possibly TRBD2 (6 bases). The CDR3 is 14 residues long. The germline CDR1 and CDR2 sequences are SGHVS and FNYEAQ. Trimming removed 4 bases from V and 2 bases from J, with 12 bases in between.

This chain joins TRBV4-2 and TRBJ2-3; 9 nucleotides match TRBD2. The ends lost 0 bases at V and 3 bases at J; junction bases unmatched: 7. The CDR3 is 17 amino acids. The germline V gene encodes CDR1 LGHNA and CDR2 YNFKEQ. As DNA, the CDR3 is TGTGCCAGCAGCCAAGATGTGGCGGGAGGGCCAACAGATACGCAGTATTTT. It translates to CASSQDVAGGPTDTQYF.

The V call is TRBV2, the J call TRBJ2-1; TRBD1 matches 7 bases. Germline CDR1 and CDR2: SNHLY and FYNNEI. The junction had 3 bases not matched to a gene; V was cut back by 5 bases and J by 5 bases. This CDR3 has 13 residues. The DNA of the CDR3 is TGTGCCAGCAGTTTGGGACAGCACAATGAGCAGTTCTTC. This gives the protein CASSLGQHNEQFF.

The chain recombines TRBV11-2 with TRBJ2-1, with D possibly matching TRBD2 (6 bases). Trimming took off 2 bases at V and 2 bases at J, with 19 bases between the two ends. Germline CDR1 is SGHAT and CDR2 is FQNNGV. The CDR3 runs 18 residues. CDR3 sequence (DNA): TGTGCCAGCAGCTTAATAAGTTCGCTAGGAGGGGCCTACAATGAGCAGTTCTTC. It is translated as CASSLISSLGGAYNEQFF.

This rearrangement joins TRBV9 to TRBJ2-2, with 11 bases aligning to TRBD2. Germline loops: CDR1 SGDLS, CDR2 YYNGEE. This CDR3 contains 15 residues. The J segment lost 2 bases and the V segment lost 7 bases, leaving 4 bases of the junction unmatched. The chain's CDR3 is CASGGTSGNTGELFF. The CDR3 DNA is TGTGCCAGCGGCGGGACTAGCGGAAACACCGGGGAGCTGTTTTTT.

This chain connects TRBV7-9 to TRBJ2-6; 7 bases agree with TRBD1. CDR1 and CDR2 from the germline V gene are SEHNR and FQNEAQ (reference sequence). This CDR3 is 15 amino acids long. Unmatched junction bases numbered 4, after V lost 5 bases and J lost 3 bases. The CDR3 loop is CASSADRVGANVLTF. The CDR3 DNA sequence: TGTGCCAGCAGCGCCGACAGGGTTGGGGCCAACGTCCTGACTTTC.

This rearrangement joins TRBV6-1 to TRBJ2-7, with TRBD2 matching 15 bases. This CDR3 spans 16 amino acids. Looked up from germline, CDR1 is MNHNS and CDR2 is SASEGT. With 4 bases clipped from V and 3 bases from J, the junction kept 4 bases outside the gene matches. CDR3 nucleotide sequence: TGTGCCAGCAGTGGACAGGGACTAGCGGGAGGCTACGAGCAGTACTTC. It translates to CASSGQGLAGGYEQYF.

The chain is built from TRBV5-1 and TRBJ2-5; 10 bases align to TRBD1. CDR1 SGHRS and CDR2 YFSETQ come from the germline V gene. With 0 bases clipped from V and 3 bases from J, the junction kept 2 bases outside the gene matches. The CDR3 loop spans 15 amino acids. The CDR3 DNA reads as TGCGCCAGCAGCTTGGGGGGGACAGGGGAAGAGACCCAGTACTTC. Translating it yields CASSLGGTGEETQYF.

The CDR3 DNA is TGTGCCAGCAGCTCGGACAGGACCCGCAATCAGCCCCAGCATTTT. This codes for CASSSDRTRNQPQHF. This chain links TRBV6-1 with TRBJ1-5, with 7 bases identical to TRBD1. The CDR3 is 15 residues long. CDR1 and CDR2 from the germline V gene are MNHNS and SASEGT. The junction had 7 bases not matched to a gene; V was cut back by 6 bases and J by 2 bases.